This T cell receptor (beta chain) was recorded in a study of shared clonotypes between healthy human individuals. Generated by immunoSEQ multiplex PCR, the TCRdb table keeps only in-frame clones and is missing some. This table has about 1 million clones, around 75% appearing once. Germline trimming cut 4 bases from V and 3 bases from J; bases unmatched to any gene: 4. Germline CDR1 and CDR2: SGHRS and YFSETQ. The CDR3 has 14 residues. The receptor's source is a man aged 18 to 29 in good health. V and J are TRBV5-1 and TRBJ1-1; 9 bases agree with TRBD1. The sample comprised memory CD4+ T cells sorted from blood. As for subset: CD45RA-negative fraction. The CDR3 spells CASSRGQGHTEAFF. In DNA form, the CDR3 reads TGCGCCAGCAGCCGGGGACAGGGTCACACTGAAGCTTTCTTT.